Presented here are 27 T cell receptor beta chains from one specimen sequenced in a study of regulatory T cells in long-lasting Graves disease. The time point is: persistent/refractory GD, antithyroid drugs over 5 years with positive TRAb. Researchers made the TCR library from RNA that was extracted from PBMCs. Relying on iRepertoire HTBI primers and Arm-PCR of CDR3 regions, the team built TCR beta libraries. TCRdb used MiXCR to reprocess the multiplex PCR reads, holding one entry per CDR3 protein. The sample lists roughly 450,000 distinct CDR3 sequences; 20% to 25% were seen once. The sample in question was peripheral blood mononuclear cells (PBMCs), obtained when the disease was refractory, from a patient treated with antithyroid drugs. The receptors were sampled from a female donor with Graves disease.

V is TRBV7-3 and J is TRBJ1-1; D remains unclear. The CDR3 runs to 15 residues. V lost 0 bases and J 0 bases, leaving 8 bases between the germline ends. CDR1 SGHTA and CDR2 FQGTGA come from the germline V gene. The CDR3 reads CASSLTQRLNTEAFF. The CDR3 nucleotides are TGTGCCAGCAGCTTAACACAGAGGTTGAACACTGAAGCTTTCTTT.

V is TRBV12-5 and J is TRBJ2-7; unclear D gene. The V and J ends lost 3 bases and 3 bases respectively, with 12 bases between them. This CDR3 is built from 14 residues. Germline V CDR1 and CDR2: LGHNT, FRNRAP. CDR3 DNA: TGTGCTAGTGGTTTTGGCTCGGTAAACTACGAGCAGTACTTC. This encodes CASGFGSVNYEQYF.

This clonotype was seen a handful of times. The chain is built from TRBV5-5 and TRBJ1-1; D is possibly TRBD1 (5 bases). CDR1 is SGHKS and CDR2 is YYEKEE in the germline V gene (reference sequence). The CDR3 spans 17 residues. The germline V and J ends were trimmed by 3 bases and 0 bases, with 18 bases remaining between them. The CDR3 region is CASSSGDKGSLNTEAFF. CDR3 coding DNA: TGTGCCAGCAGCTCGGGGGATAAGGGGAGCCTGAACACTGAAGCTTTCTTT.

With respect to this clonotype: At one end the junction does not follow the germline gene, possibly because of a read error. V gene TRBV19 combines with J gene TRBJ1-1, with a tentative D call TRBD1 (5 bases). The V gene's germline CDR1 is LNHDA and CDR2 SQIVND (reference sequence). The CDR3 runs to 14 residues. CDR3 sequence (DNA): TGTGCCAGTAGTTTGGGGGGAAGGAACGCTGAAGCTTTCTTT. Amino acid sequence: CASSLGGRNAEAFF.

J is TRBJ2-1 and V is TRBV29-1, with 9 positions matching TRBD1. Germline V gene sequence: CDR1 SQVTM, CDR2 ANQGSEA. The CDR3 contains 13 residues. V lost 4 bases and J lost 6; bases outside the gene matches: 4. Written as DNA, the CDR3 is TGCAGCGTTGCGGGACAGGGTTTCAATGAGCAGTTCTTC. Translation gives CSVAGQGFNEQFF.

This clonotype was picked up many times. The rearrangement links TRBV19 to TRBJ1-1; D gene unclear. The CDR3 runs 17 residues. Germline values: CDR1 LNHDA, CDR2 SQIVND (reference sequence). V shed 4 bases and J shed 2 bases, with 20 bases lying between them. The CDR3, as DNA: TGTGCCAGTAGTAGGGAGATTCTCGCCCAAGGAAACACTGAAGCTTTCTTT. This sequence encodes CASSREILAQGNTEAFF.

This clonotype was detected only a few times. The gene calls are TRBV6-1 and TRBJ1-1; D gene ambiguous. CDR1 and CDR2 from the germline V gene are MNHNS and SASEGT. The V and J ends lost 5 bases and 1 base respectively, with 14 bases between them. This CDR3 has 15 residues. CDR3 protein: CASSHPIDSNTEAFF. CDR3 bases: TGTGCCAGCAGTCACCCTATCGACTCGAACACTGAAGCTTTCTTT.

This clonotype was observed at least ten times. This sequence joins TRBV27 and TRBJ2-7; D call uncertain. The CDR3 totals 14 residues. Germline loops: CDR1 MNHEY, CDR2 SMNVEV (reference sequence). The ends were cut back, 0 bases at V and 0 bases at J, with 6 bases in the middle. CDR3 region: CASSLSSSSYEQYF. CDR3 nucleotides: TGTGCCAGCAGTTTATCCTCCTCCTCCTACGAGCAGTACTTC.

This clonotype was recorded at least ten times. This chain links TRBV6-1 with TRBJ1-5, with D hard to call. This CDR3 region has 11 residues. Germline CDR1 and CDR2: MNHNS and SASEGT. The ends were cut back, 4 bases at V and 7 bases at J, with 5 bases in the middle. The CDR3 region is CASSGPQPQHF. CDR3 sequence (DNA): TGTGCCAGCAGTGGCCCACAGCCCCAGCATTTT.

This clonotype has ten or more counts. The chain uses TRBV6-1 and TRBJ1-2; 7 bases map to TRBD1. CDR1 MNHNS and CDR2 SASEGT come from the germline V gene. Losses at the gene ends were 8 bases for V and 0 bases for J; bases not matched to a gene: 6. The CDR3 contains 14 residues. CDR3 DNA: TGTGCCAGCTCCCGGGACAGAGCTAACTATGGCTACACCTTC. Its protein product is CASSRDRANYGYTF.

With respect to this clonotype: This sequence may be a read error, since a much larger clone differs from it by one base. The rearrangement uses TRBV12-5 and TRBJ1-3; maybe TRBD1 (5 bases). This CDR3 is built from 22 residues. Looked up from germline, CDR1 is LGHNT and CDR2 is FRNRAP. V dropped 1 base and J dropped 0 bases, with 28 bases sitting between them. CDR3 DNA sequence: TGTGCTAGTGGTTTGGCCCTAACGCGGGCAGGAGGGGACCCCAGCTCTGGAAACACCATATATTTT. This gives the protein CASGLALTRAGGDPSSGNTIYF.

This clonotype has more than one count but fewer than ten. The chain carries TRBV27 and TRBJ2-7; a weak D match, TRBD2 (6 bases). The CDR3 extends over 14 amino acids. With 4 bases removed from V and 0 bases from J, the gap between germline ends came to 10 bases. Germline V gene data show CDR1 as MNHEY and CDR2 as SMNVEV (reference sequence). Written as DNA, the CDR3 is TGTGCCAGCAGTTGGGGGGACGGCTCCTACGAGCAGTACTTC. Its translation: CASSWGDGSYEQYF.

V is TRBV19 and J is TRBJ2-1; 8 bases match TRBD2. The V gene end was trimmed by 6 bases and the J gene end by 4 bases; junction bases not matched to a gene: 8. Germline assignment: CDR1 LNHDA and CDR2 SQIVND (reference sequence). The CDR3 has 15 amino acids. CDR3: CASSLPGLDYNEQFF. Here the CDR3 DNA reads TGTGCCAGTAGCCTCCCGGGACTAGATTACAATGAGCAGTTCTTC.

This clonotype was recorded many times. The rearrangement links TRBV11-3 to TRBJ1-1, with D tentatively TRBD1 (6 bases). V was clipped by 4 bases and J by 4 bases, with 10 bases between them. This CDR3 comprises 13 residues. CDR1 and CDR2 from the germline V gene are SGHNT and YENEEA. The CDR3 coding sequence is TGTGCCAGCAGCTCAGGGGTGAGCACTGAAGCTTTCTTT. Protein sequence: CASSSGVSTEAFF.

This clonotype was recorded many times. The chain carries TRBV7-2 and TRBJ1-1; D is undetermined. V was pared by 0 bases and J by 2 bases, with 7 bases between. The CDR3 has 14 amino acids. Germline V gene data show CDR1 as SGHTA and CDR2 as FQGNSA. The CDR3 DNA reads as TGTGCCAGCAGCTTAGCTGAGGCTAACACTGAAGCTTTCTTT. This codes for CASSLAEANTEAFF.

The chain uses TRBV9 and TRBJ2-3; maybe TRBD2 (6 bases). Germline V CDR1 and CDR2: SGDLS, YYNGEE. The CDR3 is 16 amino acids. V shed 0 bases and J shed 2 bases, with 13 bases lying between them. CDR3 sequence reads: CASSVASAPPTDTQYF. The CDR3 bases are TGTGCCAGCAGCGTAGCTAGCGCACCACCCACAGATACGCAGTATTTT.

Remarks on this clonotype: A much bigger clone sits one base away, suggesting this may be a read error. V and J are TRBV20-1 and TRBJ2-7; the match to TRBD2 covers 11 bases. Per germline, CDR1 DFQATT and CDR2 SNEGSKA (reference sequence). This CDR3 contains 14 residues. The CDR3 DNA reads TGCAGTCCCGGAGGTAGCGGGAGGGCCTACGAGCAGTGCTTC. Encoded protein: CSPGGSGRAYEQCF.

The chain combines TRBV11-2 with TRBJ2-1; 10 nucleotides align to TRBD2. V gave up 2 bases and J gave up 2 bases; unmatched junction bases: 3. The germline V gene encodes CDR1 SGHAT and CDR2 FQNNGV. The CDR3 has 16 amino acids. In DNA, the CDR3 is TGTGCCAGCAGCTTACCAGCGGGAGGGGCCTACAATGAGCAGTTCTTC. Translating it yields CASSLPAGGAYNEQFF.

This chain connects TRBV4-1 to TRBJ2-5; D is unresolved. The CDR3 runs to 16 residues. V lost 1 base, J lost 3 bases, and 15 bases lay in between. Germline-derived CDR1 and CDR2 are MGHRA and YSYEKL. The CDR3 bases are TGCGCCAGCAGCCAAGGTCAACGCCTTAGGGAAGAGACCCAGTACTTC. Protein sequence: CASSQGQRLREETQYF.

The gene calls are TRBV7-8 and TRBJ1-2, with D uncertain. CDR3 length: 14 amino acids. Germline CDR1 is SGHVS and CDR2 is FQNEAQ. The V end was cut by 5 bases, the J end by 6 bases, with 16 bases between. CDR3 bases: TGTGCCAGCAGCCTACCCAAGGTACCCAATGGCTACACCTTC. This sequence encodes CASSLPKVPNGYTF.

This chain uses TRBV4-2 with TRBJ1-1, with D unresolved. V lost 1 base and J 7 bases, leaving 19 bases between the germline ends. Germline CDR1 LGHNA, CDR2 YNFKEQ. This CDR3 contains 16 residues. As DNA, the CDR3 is TGTGCCAGCAGCCAAGTTGGGAAGAAAGACCCTTATGAAGCTTTCTTT. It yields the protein CASSQVGKKDPYEAFF.

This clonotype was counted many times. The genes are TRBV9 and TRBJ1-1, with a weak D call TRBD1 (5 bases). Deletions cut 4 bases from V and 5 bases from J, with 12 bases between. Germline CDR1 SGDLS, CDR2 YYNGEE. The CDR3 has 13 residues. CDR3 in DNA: TGTGCCAGCAGCCCGGGTGAGGGGACTGAAGCTTTCTTT. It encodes CASSPGEGTEAFF.

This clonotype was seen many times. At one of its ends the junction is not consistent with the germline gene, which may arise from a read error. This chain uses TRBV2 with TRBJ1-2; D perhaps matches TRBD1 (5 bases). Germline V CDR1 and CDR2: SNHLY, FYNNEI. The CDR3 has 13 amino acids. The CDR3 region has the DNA TGTGCCAGCAGCAGTGGGGCGAGGGTTGAGCTCCACTTC. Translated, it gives CASSSGARVELHF.

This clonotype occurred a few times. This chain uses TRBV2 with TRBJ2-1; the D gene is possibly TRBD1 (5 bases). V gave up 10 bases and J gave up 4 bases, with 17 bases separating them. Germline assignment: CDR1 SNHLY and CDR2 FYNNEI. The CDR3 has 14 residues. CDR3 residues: CATRPTGSYNEQFF. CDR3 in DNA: TGTGCCACCCGCCCCACAGGCTCGTACAATGAGCAGTTCTTC.

The CDR3: CASSFETAVGSYEQYF. The CDR3 coding sequence is TGTGCCAGCAGTTTCGAGACGGCGGTTGGATCCTACGAGCAGTACTTC. The V gene is TRBV12-3 or TRBV12-4, the J gene TRBJ2-7; D not resolved. V was pared by 3 bases and J by 1 base, with 16 bases between. The CDR3 is 16 residues long.

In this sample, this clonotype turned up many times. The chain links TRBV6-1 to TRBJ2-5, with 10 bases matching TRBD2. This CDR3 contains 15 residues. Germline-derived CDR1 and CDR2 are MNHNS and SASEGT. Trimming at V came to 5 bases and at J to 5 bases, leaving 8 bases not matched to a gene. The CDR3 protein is CASSPGLADVETQYF. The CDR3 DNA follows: TGTGCCAGCAGTCCCGGACTAGCGGATGTTGAGACCCAGTACTTC.

CDR3 bases: TGTGCCAGCAGTCCAAACTTTGGGACAGGGAGGAATGAGCAGTTCTTC. Protein sequence: CASSPNFGTGRNEQFF. The rearrangement links TRBV7-9 to TRBJ2-1; 9 bases line up with TRBD1. V was pared by 6 bases and J by 7 bases, with 13 bases of the junction left unmatched. Per the germline V gene, CDR1 is SEHNR and CDR2 is FQNEAQ (reference sequence). This CDR3 contains 16 residues.